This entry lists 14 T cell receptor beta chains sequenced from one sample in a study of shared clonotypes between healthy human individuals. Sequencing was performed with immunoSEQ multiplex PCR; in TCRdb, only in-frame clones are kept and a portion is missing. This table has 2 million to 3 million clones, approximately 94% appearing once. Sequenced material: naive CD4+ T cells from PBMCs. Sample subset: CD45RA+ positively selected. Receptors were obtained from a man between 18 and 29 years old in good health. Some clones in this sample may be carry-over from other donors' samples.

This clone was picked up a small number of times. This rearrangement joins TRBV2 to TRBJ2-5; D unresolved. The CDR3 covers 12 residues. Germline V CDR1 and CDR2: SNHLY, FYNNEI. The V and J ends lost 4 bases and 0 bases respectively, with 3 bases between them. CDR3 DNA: TGTGCCAGCAGTGCGTACCAAGAGACCCAGTACTTC. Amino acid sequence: CASSAYQETQYF.

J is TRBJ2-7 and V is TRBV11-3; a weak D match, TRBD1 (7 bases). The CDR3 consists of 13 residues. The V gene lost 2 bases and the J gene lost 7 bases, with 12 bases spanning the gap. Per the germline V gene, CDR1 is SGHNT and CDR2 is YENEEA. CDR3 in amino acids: CASSLNRGGEQYF. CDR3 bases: TGTGCCAGCAGCTTAAACAGGGGAGGAGAGCAGTACTTC.

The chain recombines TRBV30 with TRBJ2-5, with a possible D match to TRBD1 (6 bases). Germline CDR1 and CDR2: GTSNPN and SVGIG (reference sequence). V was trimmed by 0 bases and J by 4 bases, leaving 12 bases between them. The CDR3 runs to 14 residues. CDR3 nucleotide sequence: TGTGCCTGGAGTGTTCACAGGGACGTAGAGACCCAGTACTTC. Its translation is CAWSVHRDVETQYF.

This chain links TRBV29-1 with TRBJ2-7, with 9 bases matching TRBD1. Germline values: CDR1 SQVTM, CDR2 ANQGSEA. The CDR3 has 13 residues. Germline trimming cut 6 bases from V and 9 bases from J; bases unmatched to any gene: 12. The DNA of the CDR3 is TGCAGCGTCCGGGACAGGGCGGGGGTAGGGCAGTACTTC. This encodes CSVRDRAGVGQYF.

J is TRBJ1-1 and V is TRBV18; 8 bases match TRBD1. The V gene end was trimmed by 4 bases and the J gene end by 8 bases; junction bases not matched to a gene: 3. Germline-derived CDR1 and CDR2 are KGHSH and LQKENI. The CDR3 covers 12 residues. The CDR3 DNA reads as TGTGCCAGCTCACTCGGACAGGGCGAAGCTTTCTTT. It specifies CASSLGQGEAFF.

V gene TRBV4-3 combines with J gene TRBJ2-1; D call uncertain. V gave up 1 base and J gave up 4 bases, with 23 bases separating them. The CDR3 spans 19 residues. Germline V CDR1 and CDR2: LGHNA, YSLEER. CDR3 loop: CASSQGRPPTGPRYNEQFF. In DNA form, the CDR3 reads TGCGCCAGCAGCCAAGGACGCCCCCCTACCGGGCCAAGATACAATGAGCAGTTCTTC.

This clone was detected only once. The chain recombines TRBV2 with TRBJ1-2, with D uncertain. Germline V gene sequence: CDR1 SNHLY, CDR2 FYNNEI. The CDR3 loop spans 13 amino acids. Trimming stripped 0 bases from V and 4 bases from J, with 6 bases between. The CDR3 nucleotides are TGTGCCAGCAGTGAAGCCCGAACCTATGGCTACACCTTC. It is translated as CASSEARTYGYTF.

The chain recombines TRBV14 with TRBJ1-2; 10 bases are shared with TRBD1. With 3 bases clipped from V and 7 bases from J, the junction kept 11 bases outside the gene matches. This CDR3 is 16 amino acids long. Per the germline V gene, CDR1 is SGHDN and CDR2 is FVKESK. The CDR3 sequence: CASSQIKDRGASGYTF. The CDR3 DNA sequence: TGTGCCAGCAGCCAGATCAAGGACAGGGGGGCGAGTGGCTACACCTTC.

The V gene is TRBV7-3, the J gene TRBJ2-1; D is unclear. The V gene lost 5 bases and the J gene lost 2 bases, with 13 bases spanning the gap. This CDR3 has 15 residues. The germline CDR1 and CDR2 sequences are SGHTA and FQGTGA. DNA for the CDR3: TGTGCCAGCAGCGCAAGCCGCCAAACCTACAATGAGCAGTTCTTC. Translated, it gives CASSASRQTYNEQFF.

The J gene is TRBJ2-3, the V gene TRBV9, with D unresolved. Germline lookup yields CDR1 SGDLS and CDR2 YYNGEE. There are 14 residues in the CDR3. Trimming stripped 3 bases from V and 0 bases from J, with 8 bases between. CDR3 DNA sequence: TGTGCCAGCAGCGGACGACTTAGCACAGATACGCAGTATTTT. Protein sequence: CASSGRLSTDTQYF.

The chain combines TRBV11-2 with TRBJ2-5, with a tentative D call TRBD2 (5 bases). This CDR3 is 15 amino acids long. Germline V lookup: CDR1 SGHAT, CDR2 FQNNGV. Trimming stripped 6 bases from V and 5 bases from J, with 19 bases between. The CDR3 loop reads CASRRGSDPMETQYF. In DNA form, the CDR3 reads TGTGCCAGCAGAAGAGGGTCGGACCCAATGGAGACCCAGTACTTC.

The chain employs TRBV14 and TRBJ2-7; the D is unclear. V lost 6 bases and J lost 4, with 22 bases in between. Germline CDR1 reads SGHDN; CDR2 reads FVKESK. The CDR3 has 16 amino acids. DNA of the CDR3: TGTGCCAGCAGTACGAAGGGCGGCTGGAACCTATACGAGCAGTACTTC. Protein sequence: CASSTKGGWNLYEQYF.

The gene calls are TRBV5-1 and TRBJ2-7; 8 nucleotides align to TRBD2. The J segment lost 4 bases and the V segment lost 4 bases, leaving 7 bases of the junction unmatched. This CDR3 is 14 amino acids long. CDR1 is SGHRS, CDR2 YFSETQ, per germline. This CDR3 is CASSAGGLGYEQYF. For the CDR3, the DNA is TGCGCCAGCAGCGCGGGGGGCTTAGGGTACGAGCAGTACTTC. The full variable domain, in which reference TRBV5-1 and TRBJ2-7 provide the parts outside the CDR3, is KAGVTQTPRYLIKTRGQQVTLSCSPISGHRSVSWYQQTPGQGLQFLFEYFSETQRNKGNFPGRFSGRQFSNSRSEMNVSTLELGDSALYLCASSAGGLGYEQYFGPGTRLTVT.

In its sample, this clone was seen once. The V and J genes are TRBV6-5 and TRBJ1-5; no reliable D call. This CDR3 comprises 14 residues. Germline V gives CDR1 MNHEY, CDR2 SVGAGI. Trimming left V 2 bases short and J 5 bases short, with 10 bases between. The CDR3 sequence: CASSYSGLDQPQHF. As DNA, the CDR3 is TGTGCCAGCAGTTACAGTGGGCTGGATCAGCCCCAGCATTTT.